This TCR beta chain was documented in a study of T-cell reconstitution after alpha-beta-depleted transplantation in children. The CDR3 is made up of 14 amino acids. V lost 6 bases, J lost 8 bases, and 7 bases stayed unmatched. The germline gives CDR1 LGHDT, CDR2 YNNKEL (reference sequence). Unique molecular identifiers tagged the TCRbeta library. TCRdb called the PCR reads again in MiXCR, with one record for every CDR3 protein. The sample records around 340,000 distinct CDR3 sequences, about 14% being singletons. The TCR originated in a human donor who donated a stem cell graft to a child with Fanconi anemia. The V and J genes are TRBV3-1 and TRBJ1-6; 7 nucleotides line up with TRBD1. The sample here was PBMCs, taken from the stem cell graft. CDR3 residues: CASSLPDRYSPLHF. The CDR3 DNA reads TGTGCCAGCAGTCTTCCGGACAGGTATTCACCCCTCCACTTT.